The 19 T cell receptor beta chains listed next were all sequenced from one sample in a study of cytomegalovirus exposure and HLA in healthy donors. 13 Jbeta primers and 60 Vbeta primers were used for the PCR. Clones were sequenced by immunoSEQ multiplex PCR, and TCRdb holds only the in-frame ones, with some missing. Here the sample spans roughly 190,000 clones, roughly 85% being singletons. Sequenced sample: PBMCs. The source is a woman younger than 30 in good health and CMV-seronegative.

The count of this clone is one. This sequence joins TRBV21-1 and TRBJ2-1; the D call of TRBD1 is as the table states it, not checked on the DNA. TRBV21-1 represents a pseudogene. This CDR3 has 16 amino acids. CDR3 loop: CASILIGYTGDNEQFF. CDR3 nucleotides: TGTGCCAGCATATTAATTGGATACACAGGGGACAATGAGCAGTTCTTC.

The J gene is TRBJ2-1, the V gene TRBV11-2, with 7 bases identical to TRBD2. V lost 0 bases, J lost 6 bases, and 2 bases stayed unmatched. Germline lookup yields CDR1 SGHAT and CDR2 FQNNGV. The CDR3 consists of 14 residues. CDR3 sequence: CASSLDWGGNEQFF. CDR3 coding DNA: TGTGCCAGCAGCTTAGATTGGGGGGGCAATGAGCAGTTCTTC. The whole variable domain, filled in from reference TRBV11-2 and TRBJ2-1, reads EAGVAQSPRYKIIEKRQSVAFWCNPISGHATLYWYQQILGQGPKLLIQFQNNGVVDDSQLPKDRFSAERLKGVDSTLKIQPAKLEDSAVYLCASSLDWGGNEQFFGPGTRLTVL.

This rearrangement joins TRBV9 to TRBJ1-2; TRBD1 aligns across 7 bases. V dropped 3 bases and J dropped 2; count of bases not matched to a gene: 22. CDR3 length: 20 amino acids. The germline CDR1 and CDR2 sequences are SGDLS and YYNGEE. DNA of the CDR3: TGTGCCAGCAGCGAGGACGGTCGACAGGGTAGACTCCAACGAAACTATGGCTACACCTTC. Amino acids: CASSEDGRQGRLQRNYGYTF.

The V call is TRBV21-1, the J call TRBJ2-7; the table's D call, TRBD2, was not checked against the DNA. TRBV21-1 is a documented pseudogene. There are 14 residues in the CDR3. The CDR3 bases are TGTGCCAGCAGGAGTCTAGCGGAGGGGTACGAGCAGTACGTC. Its protein product is CASRSLAEGYEQYV.

This chain's CDR3 is CASSEDTSGANVLTF. The DNA of the CDR3 is TGTGCCAGCAGCGAGGACACCTCTGGGGCCAACGTCCTGACTTTC. The V and J genes are TRBV4-2 and TRBJ2-6, with D maybe TRBD1 (5 bases). The CDR3 spans 15 residues. Per germline, CDR1 LGHNA and CDR2 YNFKEQ. V was pared by 5 bases and J by 0 bases, with 8 bases between.

The V gene is TRBV2, the J gene TRBJ1-2, with 10 bases lining up with TRBD1. Losses at the gene ends were 3 bases for V and 3 bases for J; bases not matched to a gene: 16. The length of the CDR3 is 19 residues. Germline V gives CDR1 SNHLY, CDR2 FYNNEI. The chain's CDR3 is CASSDPGGWGQGFDYGYTF. The CDR3 DNA sequence: TGTGCCAGCAGTGACCCCGGAGGGTGGGGACAGGGGTTCGACTATGGCTACACCTTC.

V and J are TRBV7-9 and TRBJ2-5; 11 nucleotides line up with TRBD2. Germline assignment: CDR1 SEHNR and CDR2 FQNEAQ (reference sequence). The CDR3 has 16 amino acids. The ends lost 5 bases at V and 5 bases at J; junction bases unmatched: 10. The CDR3 loop reads CASSRGTSGFWETQYF. The CDR3 nucleotides are TGTGCCAGCAGCCGCGGGACTAGCGGATTTTGGGAGACCCAGTACTTC.

The V gene is TRBV6-6, the J gene TRBJ2-7; a weak D match, TRBD1 (6 bases). CDR3 length equals 12 residues. Germline loops: CDR1 MNHNY, CDR2 SVGAGI (reference sequence). Trimming removed 2 bases from V and 9 bases from J, with 11 bases in between. The CDR3 is CASSYEQGMQYF. The CDR3 nucleotides read TGTGCCAGCAGTTACGAACAGGGTATGCAGTACTTC.

This rearrangement joins TRBV7-8 to TRBJ1-4, with a weak D call TRBD1 (6 bases). Trimming took 3 bases from V and 12 from J, leaving 20 bases between them. Germline V gene sequence: CDR1 SGHVS, CDR2 FQNEAQ. This CDR3 has 15 amino acids. CDR3 DNA sequence: TGTGCCAGCAGCTTCCGACAGGCCGACGGGGGGGAACTGTTTTTT. Protein sequence: CASSFRQADGGELFF. Full variable domain (missing parts from reference TRBV7-8 and TRBJ1-4): GAGVSQSPRYKVAKRGQDVALRCDPISGHVSLFWYQQALGQGPEFLTYFQNEAQLDKSGLPSDRFFAERPEGSVSTLKIQRTQQEDSAVYLCASSFRQADGGELFFGSGTQLSVL.

The chain employs TRBV11-2 and TRBJ2-7; D unclear. The CDR3 length is 14 residues. Germline-derived CDR1 and CDR2 are SGHAT and FQNNGV. Trimming stripped 3 bases from V and 0 bases from J, with 9 bases between. The CDR3 nucleotides read TGTGCCAGCAGCTTTTCTAGTACCTCCTACGAGCAGTACTTC. It is translated as CASSFSSTSYEQYF.

This clone was counted a few times. This chain joins TRBV4-3 and TRBJ2-2; possibly TRBD1 for D (6 bases). This CDR3 spans 17 amino acids. CDR1 is LGHNA and CDR2 is YSLEER in the germline V gene. V was pared by 3 bases and J by 6 bases, with 20 bases between. CDR3 amino acids: CASSHRYREVISGELFF. The CDR3 DNA reads TGCGCCAGCAGCCATCGGTACAGGGAAGTTATCTCCGGGGAGCTGTTTTTT.

The chain joins TRBV30 to TRBJ2-5; TRBD1 agrees at 10 bases. V shed 7 bases, J shed 3 bases, and the junction held 8 bases outside the gene matches. CDR1 and CDR2 (germline): GTSNPN, SVGIG (reference sequence). This CDR3 contains 14 residues. The CDR3 reads CALIGDRGKETQYF. CDR3 nucleotides: TGTGCCTTAATTGGGGACAGGGGCAAAGAGACCCAGTACTTC. Based on the CDR3 plus reference TRBV30 and TRBJ2-5, the full variable domain is SQTIHQWPATLVQPVGSPLSLECTVEGTSNPNLYWYRQAAGRGLQLLFYSVGIGQISSEVPQNLSASRPQDRQFILSSKKLLLSDSGFYLCALIGDRGKETQYFGPGTRLLVL.

The V and J genes are TRBV15 and TRBJ2-7, with 11 bases that match TRBD2. The CDR3 is made up of 18 amino acids. After removal of 1 base from V and 0 bases from J, the junction contained 8 bases not matched to a gene. Germline CDR1 LNHNV, CDR2 YYDKDF (reference sequence). The CDR3 nucleotides are TGTGCCACCAGCAGAGGGTCGTTAGCGGGAGGGAGCTCCTACGAGCAGTACTTC. This gives the protein CATSRGSLAGGSSYEQYF.

CDR3 amino acids: CASALTRSSYNEQFF. CDR3 nucleotide sequence: TGTGCCAGCGCCCTTACCCGGAGCTCCTACAATGAGCAGTTCTTC. The rearrangement links TRBV6-5 to TRBJ2-1; D is ambiguous. Germline V gives CDR1 MNHEY, CDR2 SVGAGI. This CDR3 spans 15 amino acids. Trimming shortened V by 8 bases and J by 0 bases, and 14 bases separated the two germline ends.

V and J are TRBV4-1 and TRBJ2-5; 8 bases are shared with TRBD2. Germline V gene lookup returns CDR1 MGHRA and CDR2 YSYEKL. The CDR3 has 16 amino acids. The V and J ends lost 0 bases and 0 bases, in that order; junction bases with no gene match: 3. The CDR3 loop is CASSQDSSGYQETQYF. CDR3 in DNA: TGCGCCAGCAGCCAAGATTCTAGCGGGTACCAAGAGACCCAGTACTTC.

V usage is TRBV4-2 and J usage is TRBJ2-1; 12 nucleotides agree with TRBD2. The CDR3 extends over 16 amino acids. Germline-derived CDR1 and CDR2 are LGHNA and YNFKEQ. Trimming cost V 3 bases and J 3 bases; bases outside gene matches: 3. The CDR3 DNA sequence: TGTGCCAGCAGCCAGGCGACTAGCGGGGGCTACAATGAGCAGTTCTTC. Its translation: CASSQATSGGYNEQFF.

The V call is TRBV27, the J call TRBJ1-1; 9 bases match TRBD1. The CDR3 spans 14 residues. Germline V gene sequence: CDR1 MNHEY, CDR2 SMNVEV (reference sequence). Trimming cost V 6 bases and J 2 bases; bases outside gene matches: 4. This CDR3 reads CASSRDRVNTEAFF. DNA for the CDR3: TGTGCCAGCAGCCGGGACAGGGTAAACACTGAAGCTTTCTTT.

Here the CDR3 DNA reads TGTGCCAGCAGCAAATCTCGGAGGGGGCTATCCGAGCAGTACGTC. Translated: CASSKSRRGLSEQYV. The chain combines TRBV21-1 with TRBJ2-7; the D call TRBD1 from the table was never checked on the DNA. TRBV21-1 is a recognized pseudogene. The CDR3 is made up of 15 amino acids.

The CDR3, as DNA: TGTGCCAGCAGCCCCTCCCAGGGGGCGTATGAGCAGTTCTTC. As protein: CASSPSQGAYEQFF. The V call is TRBV9, the J call TRBJ2-1; 8 nucleotides align to TRBD1. Germline-derived CDR1 and CDR2 are SGDLS and YYNGEE. The CDR3 is made up of 14 amino acids. V was clipped by 4 bases and J by 8 bases; unmatched bases: 8.